This T cell receptor beta chain appears in the sequencing data of a study of blood T cell repertoires in COVID-19. Overall study: From T cells, B-cell-depleted T cells, or PBMCs came the material, which was cDNA or gDNA.

Patients from Seattle were sampled longitudinally, starting during active infection. The CDR3 contains 17 residues. V dropped 1 base and J dropped 5; count of bases not matched to a gene: 6. Germline-derived CDR1 and CDR2 are LGHDT and YNNKEL (reference sequence). Per the study methods: Cell counts per sample came from amplifying reference gene primers. Method: immunoSEQ multiplex PCR; TCRdb's copy keeps in-frame clones and lacks some. V and J calls and clone size follow that table, whereas D and trimming were derived from the DNA. The table lists some 450,000 clones, about 87% of them singletons. The sequencing input was peripheral blood. The sequence was obtained from a man aged 18 to 29 with COVID-19, enrolled during active disease. The rearrangement uses TRBV3-1 (or the pseudogene TRBV3-2) and TRBJ2-3, with TRBD2 matching 13 bases. This CDR3 reads CASSQAERTSGRDTQYF. For the CDR3, the DNA is TGTGCCAGCAGCCAAGCTGAAAGGACTAGCGGGAGAGATACGCAGTATTTT.